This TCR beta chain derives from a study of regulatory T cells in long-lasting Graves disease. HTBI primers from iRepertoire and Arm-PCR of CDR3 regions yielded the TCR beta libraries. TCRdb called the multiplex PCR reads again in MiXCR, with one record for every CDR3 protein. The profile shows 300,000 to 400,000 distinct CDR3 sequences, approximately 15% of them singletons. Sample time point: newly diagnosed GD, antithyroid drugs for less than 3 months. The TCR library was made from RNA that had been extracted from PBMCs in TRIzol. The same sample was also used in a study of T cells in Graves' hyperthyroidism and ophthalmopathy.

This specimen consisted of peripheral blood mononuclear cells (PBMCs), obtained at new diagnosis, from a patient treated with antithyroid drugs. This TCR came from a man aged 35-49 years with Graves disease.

This chain's CDR3 is CASSQDDRPLGEQFF. CDR3 sequence (DNA): TGCGCCAGCAGCCAAGATGACAGACCTCTTGGTGAGCAGTTCTTC. This chain joins TRBV4-1 and TRBJ2-1, with D tentatively TRBD1 (5 bases). Trimming took 0 bases from V and 9 from J, leaving 15 bases between them. CDR1 and CDR2 from the germline V gene are MGHRA and YSYEKL. The CDR3 totals 15 residues.